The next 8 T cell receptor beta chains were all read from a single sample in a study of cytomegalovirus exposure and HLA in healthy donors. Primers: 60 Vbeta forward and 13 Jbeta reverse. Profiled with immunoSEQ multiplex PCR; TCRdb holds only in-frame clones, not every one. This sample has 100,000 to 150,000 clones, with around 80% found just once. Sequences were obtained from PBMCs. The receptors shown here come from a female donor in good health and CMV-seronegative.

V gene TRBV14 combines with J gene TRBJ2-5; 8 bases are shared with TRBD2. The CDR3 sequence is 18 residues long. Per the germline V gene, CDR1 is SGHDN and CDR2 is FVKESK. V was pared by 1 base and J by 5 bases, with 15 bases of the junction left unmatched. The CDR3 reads CASSQVLAGGPNSETQYF. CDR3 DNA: TGTGCCAGCAGCCAAGTTCTCGCGGGAGGACCAAATTCCGAGACCCAGTACTTC.

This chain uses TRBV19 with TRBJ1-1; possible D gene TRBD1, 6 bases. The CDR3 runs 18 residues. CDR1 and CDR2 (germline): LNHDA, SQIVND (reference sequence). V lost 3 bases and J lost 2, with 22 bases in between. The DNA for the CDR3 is TGTGCCAGTAGTATCCTGGGGGCAGGGTACGGGATAAACACTGAAGCTTTCTTT. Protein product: CASSILGAGYGINTEAFF.

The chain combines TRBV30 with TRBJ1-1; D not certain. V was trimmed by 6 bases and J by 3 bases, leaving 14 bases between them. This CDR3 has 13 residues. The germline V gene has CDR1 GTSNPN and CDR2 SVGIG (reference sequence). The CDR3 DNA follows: TGTGCCTGCCAGGCCGGCGGGGACACTGAAGCTTTCTTT. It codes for CACQAGGDTEAFF.

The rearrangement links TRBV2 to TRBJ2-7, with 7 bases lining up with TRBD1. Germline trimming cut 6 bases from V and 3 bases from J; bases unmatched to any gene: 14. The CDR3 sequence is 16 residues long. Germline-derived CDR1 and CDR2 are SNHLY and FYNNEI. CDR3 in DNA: TGTGCCAGCAGGGTGGGGGACAGCCGTTTAGTCTACGAGCAGTACTTC. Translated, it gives CASRVGDSRLVYEQYF.

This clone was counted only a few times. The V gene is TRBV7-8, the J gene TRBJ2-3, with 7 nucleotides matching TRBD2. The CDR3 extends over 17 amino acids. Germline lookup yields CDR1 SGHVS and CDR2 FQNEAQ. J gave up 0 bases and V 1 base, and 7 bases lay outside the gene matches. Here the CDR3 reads CASSLGEGAGSTDTQYF. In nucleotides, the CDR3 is TGTGCCAGCAGCTTAGGGGAAGGAGCGGGGAGCACAGATACGCAGTATTTT.

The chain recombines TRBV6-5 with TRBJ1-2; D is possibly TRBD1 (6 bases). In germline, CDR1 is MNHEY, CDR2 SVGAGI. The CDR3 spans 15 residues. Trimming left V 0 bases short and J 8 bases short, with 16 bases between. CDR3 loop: CASSYSRQGHFGYTF. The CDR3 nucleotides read TGTGCCAGCAGTTACTCTCGGCAGGGACATTTCGGCTACACCTTC.

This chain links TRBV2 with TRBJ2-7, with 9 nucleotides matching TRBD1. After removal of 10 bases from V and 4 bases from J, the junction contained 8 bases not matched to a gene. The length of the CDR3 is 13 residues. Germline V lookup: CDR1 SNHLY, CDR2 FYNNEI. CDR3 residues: CAISRDRVYEQYF. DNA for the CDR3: TGTGCCATTTCCCGGGACAGGGTGTACGAGCAGTACTTC.

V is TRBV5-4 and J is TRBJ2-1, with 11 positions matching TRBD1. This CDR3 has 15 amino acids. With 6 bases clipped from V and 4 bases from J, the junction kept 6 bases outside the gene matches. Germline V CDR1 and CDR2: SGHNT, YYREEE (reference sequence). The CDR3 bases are TGTGCCAGCACCCAGGGGACAGGGGGGTACAATGAGCAGTTCTTC. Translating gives CASTQGTGGYNEQFF. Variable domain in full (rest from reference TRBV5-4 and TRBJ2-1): ETGVTQSPTHLIKTRGQQVTLRCSSQSGHNTVSWYQQALGQGPQFIFQYYREEENGRGNFPPRFSGLQFPNYSSELNVNALELDDSALYLCASTQGTGGYNEQFFGPGTRLTVL.